This T cell receptor beta chain was identified during a study of cytomegalovirus exposure and HLA in healthy donors listed by TCRdb under 2017. About the full investigation: A later analysis indicated that the 95 to 150 validation repertoires were generated on the platform also employed for the roughly 650 repertoires of the first cohort. The aim of the study was to test whether cataloging public T cell receptors could identify signatures of past pathogen exposure. Along with the roughly 710-subject first cohort, a separate validation cohort of more than 90 different subjects was used. High-throughput TCR immunosequencing, statistical association of individual TCRs with disease status, and machine learning were combined to predict cytomegalovirus infection status.

In this sample, this clone turned up once. What antigen it recognizes has not been identified. No much larger clone is present one base from it, and per-base qualities are unavailable. Overall results and qualifications from the work: According to the authors, the approach could potentially be generalized to other disease states and immunological phenotypes. A later analysis had no HLA typing for the validation cohort, so co-occurrence there was scored across all 110 or so repertoires. In both the original and validation cohorts, the classifier was reported to diagnose cytomegalovirus status with high specificity and sensitivity. A few of the identified cytomegalovirus-associated TCR beta chains were confirmed in vitro to be specific for cytomegalovirus antigens. Most TCR sequences were observed very rarely across donors, whereas some public TCRs were present in many individuals. Subsequent analysis determined that TCRs grouped into clusters in the first cohort also showed a tendency toward co-occurrence across the roughly 110 validation repertoires, and roughly 95% of cluster scores exceeded 0. A total of around 150 TCR beta chains were listed by the study as associated with cytomegalovirus.

Library preparation used the immunoSEQ multiplex PCR assay. The authors' analysis ran thus. A statistical classification framework was built for diagnosing cytomegalovirus status from the catalog of TCR beta chain sequences. Here the immuneACCESS table is served through TCRdb, limited to in-frame sequences with V and J called. Missing clones are a known gap in these copies; in checked studies unresolved V genes cover under half, and the rest lacks a known reason. V, J and clone size are taken as reported in that table, and D and trimming were inferred from the DNA itself. The sample records 120,000 or so clones, 95% to 97% of which are singletons. The ten biggest clones cover 1.7% of the sample. Donors formed part of the validation cohort, which comprised about 130 subjects and was distinct from the first cohort of over 500 subjects. The trim is 5 bases for V and 2 bases for J, with a gap of 12 bases between the germline ends. The CDR3 runs 14 amino acids, cysteine and phenylalanine included. Only the CDR3 DNA stays, 42 bases, in frame from base 1. The germline V gene encodes CDR1 MNHEY and CDR2 SMNVEV (reference sequence).

This clonotype was sampled from a man between 18 and 29 years old in good health and CMV-seronegative. Material: PBMCs. This chain joins TRBV27 to TRBJ1-1; possibly the D gene is TRBD1, per 5 matching bases. DNA sequence: TGTGCCAGCAGTGGGAGGGACCCAAACACTGAAGCTTTCTTT. Translation gives CASSGRDPNTEAFF.